This T cell receptor beta chain was sequenced during a study of post-analysis software for immune sequencing data (dated by TCRdb to about 2015). For the wider study: Disease courses on record covered relapsing-remitting, secondary progressive and progressive-relapsing multiple sclerosis, though some patients had no subtype annotation. The patient repertoires were compared against about 10 previously published healthy control repertoires obtained from donors aged about 6 to 26 years. A subset of samples was prepared in parallel using single-end sample barcoding, then pooled and co-amplified after Illumina adapter ligation. General study outcomes and caveats: The multiple sclerosis patient group was slightly younger than the control group. Roughly 5 TRBV segments, including TRBV5-6, TRBV5-1 and TRBV20-1, were significantly more frequent in patients than controls. Direct clustering with F measure showed strong co-clustering of samples prepared in the same batch, prompting a batch-effect correction. Normalized Chao1 diversity was significantly lower in multiple sclerosis patients than controls, suggesting substantial peripheral T-cell clonal expansion.

The library was prepared using PCR. The instrument was an Illumina HiSeq 2500. To reduce PCR and sequencing biases, unique molecular identifiers were incorporated into the TCR beta cDNA libraries. Every 1 to 10 million input T cells yielded about 500,000 cDNA molecules, meaning each molecule approximated one T cell. The patient libraries were prepared and sequenced using the same protocol as the earlier healthy control dataset. Within a given batch, samples were prepared together, multiplexed and sequenced on the same HiSeq lane. Per the authors' processing: MIGEC handled the raw barcoded reads, throwing out single-read molecular identifier groups before consensus assembly and CDR3 extraction. Clonotype tables were post-analysed with VDJtools, and diversity was normalized by down-sampling all datasets to the smallest sample size. In repertoire overlap clustering, CDR3 amino acid sequences, but not nucleotide sequences, were matched to correct batch-related cross-sample contamination. TCRdb reprocessing: public reads trimmed at Q25 with fastp, clones called with MiXCR, in-frame beta chains kept. Each entry merges the rows of one CDR3 protein and shows their most common DNA and genes. It is TCRdb's table, rather than the study itself, that gives the V and J calls and clone size. Across this sample there are more than 450,000 distinct CDR3 sequences, with 40% to 50% seen only once. The ten largest account for about 1.5% of the sample.

CDR1 DFQATT and CDR2 SNEGSKA are derived from the germline V gene (reference sequence). V is pared back by 1 base and J by 3 bases, with 10 bases lying between the germline termini. The CDR3 covers 13 residues, taking in both the cysteine and the phenylalanine. The CDR3 DNA has 39 bases and is translated from base 1. TCR beta repertoires were profiled from peripheral blood of some 13 young patients with multiple sclerosis to demonstrate the VDJtools post-analysis software. The patients with multiple sclerosis were children and adolescents between roughly 6 and 15 years of age. The table lists this clonotype with a few counts. The antigen it binds to is not known. Within one base of it there is no much larger clone, and no base qualities were kept.

The rearrangement combines TRBV20-1 with TRBJ2-7; TRBD2 could be the D gene, as 6 bases match. Sequencing used blood. This clonotype originated in a girl between 5 and 17 years old with multiple sclerosis. Here the CDR3 is given as CSARGSSDYEQYF. The sequence in DNA is TGCAGTGCTAGAGGTTCTAGCGACTACGAGCAGTACTTC.